The next 2 T cell receptor beta chains were all read from a single sample in a study of beta chain features in type 1 diabetes. Their antigens remain unidentified. Study-level findings and limits: Shortening of TCRB CDR3s, moderate but significant, appeared in all four CD4+ subsets of Type 1 diabetes patients.

Expressed TCRB transcripts got sequenced, as all isolated RNA was reverse transcribed. The table came from immunoSEQ multiplex PCR; TCRdb's copy has only in-frame clones and leaves some out. Altogether about 710,000 clones are present, roughly 13% being singletons, with the ten largest covering nearly 0.04%. The sequenced sample consisted of naive CD4+ T cells from blood. The receptors stem from a man younger than 30 with type 1 diabetes.

The chain couples TRBV2 to TRBJ2-7; D is possibly TRBD1 or TRBD2 (5 bases each). This CDR3 has 12 amino acids. Deletions cut 8 bases from V and 2 bases from J, with 10 bases between. Per the germline V gene, CDR1 is SNHLY and CDR2 is FYNNEI. The CDR3 protein is CASGTRAYEQYF. The CDR3 DNA sequence: TGTGCCAGCGGGACCCGTGCCTACGAGCAGTACTTC.

The chain employs TRBV28 and TRBJ1-1; 9 bases line up with TRBD1. CDR3 size: 16 residues. CDR1 and CDR2 (germline): MDHEN, SYDVKM. V lost 4 bases and J lost 0; bases outside the gene matches: 6. The CDR3 region is CASSSPGQGMNTEAFF. The CDR3, as DNA: TGTGCCAGCAGTTCCCCCGGACAGGGGATGAACACTGAAGCTTTCTTT.